The 25 T cell receptor beta chains reported below all come from one sample, sequenced in a study of somatic mutations in cytotoxic T cells in rheumatoid arthritis. Method: immunoSEQ multiplex PCR; TCRdb's copy keeps in-frame clones and lacks some. The data show around 9,700 clones, 60% to 80% seen once. The sample comprised CD8+ T cells sorted from blood. These receptors were obtained from an adult with rheumatoid arthritis.

A single count supports this clone. V gene TRBV6-1 combines with J gene TRBJ2-4; D unresolved. This CDR3 contains 14 residues. Germline V lookup: CDR1 MNHNS, CDR2 SASEGT. V gave up 8 bases and J gave up 4 bases, with 15 bases separating them. The CDR3 sequence: CASSSRQTKNIQYF. CDR3 in DNA: TGTGCCAGCTCCTCGAGGCAGACAAAAAACATTCAGTACTTC.

This chain connects TRBV5-1 to TRBJ2-1; 8 nucleotides agree with TRBD2. The CDR3 loop spans 14 amino acids. V trimming: 0 bases; J trimming: 5 bases; junction bases outside the gene matches: 1. The V gene's germline CDR1 is SGHRS and CDR2 YFSETQ. CDR3 in amino acids: CASSLAGGDNEQFF. For the CDR3, the DNA is TGCGCCAGCAGCTTGGCGGGAGGGGACAATGAGCAGTTCTTC.

This chain links TRBV15 with TRBJ1-5; the match to TRBD1 covers 7 bases. Germline V gene lookup returns CDR1 LNHNV and CDR2 YYDKDF (reference sequence). The CDR3 extends over 18 amino acids. The V segment lost 0 bases and the J segment 0 bases; nucleotides outside the gene matches: 8. CDR3 sequence (DNA): TGTGCCACCAGCAGAGATCCCCGAGGACAGGTTAGCAATCAGCCCCAGCATTTT. Amino acid sequence: CATSRDPRGQVSNQPQHF.

The chain combines TRBV19 with TRBJ2-5, with TRBD1 matching over 7 bases. This CDR3 has 15 amino acids. V lost 5 bases and J lost 1; bases outside the gene matches: 7. The germline CDR1 and CDR2 sequences are LNHDA and SQIVND (reference sequence). The CDR3 reads CASSPGQTFQETQYF. The CDR3 DNA sequence: TGTGCCAGTAGTCCGGGACAGACATTCCAAGAGACCCAGTACTTC.

V gene TRBV2 combines with J gene TRBJ2-2, with a tentative D call TRBD2 (6 bases). CDR1 and CDR2 (germline): SNHLY, FYNNEI. This CDR3 is 13 amino acids long. Trimming shortened V by 8 bases and J by 2 bases, and 9 bases separated the two germline ends. The CDR3 sequence is CASSGTNTGELFF. The CDR3 DNA sequence: TGTGCCAGCTCCGGGACTAACACCGGGGAGCTGTTTTTT.

The V gene is TRBV7-2, the J gene TRBJ2-1, with D possibly matching TRBD2 (6 bases). The V gene's germline CDR1 is SGHTA and CDR2 FQGNSA. This CDR3 region has 14 residues. The ends were cut back, 0 bases at V and 7 bases at J, with 10 bases in the middle. The CDR3 region has the DNA TGTGCCAGCAGCTTAGCGGGGGGAAAGAATGAGCAGTTCTTC. Translated, it gives CASSLAGGKNEQFF. The entire variable domain, with the rest obtained from reference TRBV7-2 and TRBJ2-1, is as follows: GAGVSQSPSNKVTEKGKDVELRCDPISGHTALYWYRQSLGQGLEFLIYFQGNSAPDKSGLPSDRFSAERTGGSVSTLTIQRTQQEDSAVYLCASSLAGGKNEQFFGPGTRLTVL.

The V and J genes are TRBV6-1 and TRBJ1-1, with unresolved D. Germline values: CDR1 MNHNS, CDR2 SASEGT. CDR3 size: 17 residues. V gave up 2 bases and J gave up 2 bases, with 18 bases separating them. The CDR3 DNA follows: TGTGCCAGCAGTGAACTCGGTGGGGAGGTTTTAAACACTGAAGCTTTCTTT. Protein sequence: CASSELGGEVLNTEAFF.

V gene TRBV11-2 combines with J gene TRBJ2-3; D is possibly TRBD1 (5 bases). Trimming cost V 3 bases and J 3 bases, with 10 bases left between them. The length of the CDR3 is 14 residues. Germline V gene sequence: CDR1 SGHAT, CDR2 FQNNGV. The CDR3, as DNA: TGTGCCAGCAGCTTGGGCAGGGTGACAGATACGCAGTATTTT. Its protein is CASSLGRVTDTQYF.

This chain links TRBV11-2 with TRBJ2-7, with D perhaps TRBD1 or TRBD2 (5 bases each). Germline lookup yields CDR1 SGHAT and CDR2 FQNNGV. The V gene lost 5 bases and the J gene lost 4 bases, with 18 bases spanning the gap. The CDR3 contains 15 residues. The CDR3 DNA is TGTGCCAGCAGCCACGGGGCGATGGGGTCGTACGAGCAGTACTTC. Its translation is CASSHGAMGSYEQYF.

This sequence joins TRBV4-1 and TRBJ2-2; TRBD2 matches at 8 bases. The length of the CDR3 is 20 residues. Germline CDR1 is MGHRA and CDR2 is YSYEKL. Trimming at V came to 4 bases and at J to 6 bases, leaving 22 bases not matched to a gene. The CDR3 DNA reads as TGCGCCAGCAGCCCTCGTAGGAGCGGGGGTTATGAGTGGGGAGCCGGGGAGCTGTTTTTT. Residues: CASSPRRSGGYEWGAGELFF.

The chain carries TRBV5-8 and TRBJ2-5; possibly TRBD1 for D (6 bases). The V gene lost 1 base and the J gene lost 10 bases, with 20 bases spanning the gap. Germline loops: CDR1 SGHTS, CDR2 YDEGEE. This CDR3 region has 15 residues. The CDR3 spells CASSLYRALRVGQYF. Written as DNA, the CDR3 is TGTGCCAGCAGCTTGTACAGGGCCCTCCGGGTGGGCCAGTACTTC.

This chain connects TRBV27 to TRBJ1-5, with no clear D. The germline V gene has CDR1 MNHEY and CDR2 SMNVEV (reference sequence). This CDR3 has 15 residues. V was cut by 4 bases and J by 3 bases, with 13 bases left in between. CDR3: CASSSTLPINQPQHF. The CDR3 DNA reads TGTGCCAGCAGTTCCACCCTCCCTATCAATCAGCCCCAGCATTTT.

The chain uses TRBV6-4 and TRBJ2-3; 8 bases are shared with TRBD2. CDR1 and CDR2 (germline): MRHNA, SNTAGT. Unmatched junction bases numbered 6, after V lost 8 bases and J lost 5 bases. This CDR3 region has 13 residues. CDR3 amino acids: CASSRGAEDTQYF. The CDR3 nucleotides read TGTGCCAGCTCGCGGGGGGCGGAAGATACGCAGTATTTT.

A single count supports this clone. The J gene is TRBJ2-1, the V gene TRBV4-1, with 7 bases identical to TRBD2. The germline gives CDR1 MGHRA, CDR2 YSYEKL. The CDR3 spans 14 residues. Trimming removed 4 bases from V and 4 bases from J; junction bases left unmatched: 4. CDR3 in DNA: TGCGCCAGCAGCCTACAGCGGGGTTACAATGAGCAGTTCTTC. Translation: CASSLQRGYNEQFF.

The V and J genes are TRBV27 and TRBJ1-1; 8 positions agree with TRBD1. Trimming removed 4 bases from V and 2 bases from J; junction bases left unmatched: 3. Germline values: CDR1 MNHEY, CDR2 SMNVEV (reference sequence). The CDR3 covers 14 residues. The CDR3 sequence is CASSSGTGNTEAFF. As DNA, the CDR3 is TGTGCCAGCAGTTCCGGGACAGGAAACACTGAAGCTTTCTTT.

This chain joins TRBV6-4 and TRBJ2-3; 11 bases align to TRBD2. The CDR3 loop spans 14 amino acids. V dropped 3 bases and J dropped 4; count of bases not matched to a gene: 0. Per germline, CDR1 MRHNA and CDR2 SNTAGT. CDR3 loop: CASSELAGADTQYF. DNA for the CDR3: TGTGCCAGCAGTGAACTAGCGGGGGCAGATACGCAGTATTTT.

The chain employs TRBV27 and TRBJ2-5; either TRBD1 or TRBD2 may supply D (5 bases each). Germline CDR1 and CDR2: MNHEY and SMNVEV (reference sequence). V was cut by 3 bases and J by 1 base, with 12 bases left in between. CDR3 length: 15 residues. CDR3 in DNA: TGTGCCAGCAGTTTCGGGCTGGGGGTCCAAGAGACCCAGTACTTC. Amino acid sequence: CASSFGLGVQETQYF.

This rearrangement joins TRBV11-1 to TRBJ2-7; D perhaps matches TRBD2 (6 bases). There are 16 residues in the CDR3. Germline V lookup: CDR1 SGHAT, CDR2 FQDESV (reference sequence). V lost 8 bases and J lost 5, with 25 bases in between. The CDR3 region is CASPVAGKSGLDEQYF. CDR3 in DNA: TGTGCCAGCCCCGTGGCGGGGAAGTCAGGCTTGGACGAGCAGTACTTC.

This chain joins TRBV27 and TRBJ2-3, with D maybe TRBD1 (5 bases). Per the germline V gene, CDR1 is MNHEY and CDR2 is SMNVEV (reference sequence). The CDR3 spans 15 residues. V dropped 8 bases and J dropped 0 bases, with 15 bases sitting between them. The CDR3 DNA reads as TGTGCCAGCCAATCCCCAGGGTCCAGCACAGATACGCAGTATTTT. The encoded protein is CASQSPGSSTDTQYF.

The V gene is TRBV15, the J gene TRBJ2-4, with 10 bases that match TRBD1. Germline CDR1 and CDR2: LNHNV and YYDKDF (reference sequence). The trim removed 8 bases at V and 3 bases at J, leaving 13 bases unmatched. CDR3 length equals 17 residues. The CDR3 spells CATGRDRGDADKNIQYF. Written as DNA, the CDR3 is TGTGCCACCGGCCGGGACAGGGGAGATGCAGACAAAAACATTCAGTACTTC.

The V gene is TRBV5-1, the J gene TRBJ2-7; 7 bases are a match to TRBD1. V shed 4 bases, J shed 0 bases, and the junction held 13 bases outside the gene matches. CDR3 length: 17 residues. Germline CDR1 is SGHRS and CDR2 is YFSETQ. CDR3 DNA: TGCGCCAGCAGCCGGAACAGGAGGAAGGGGGCCTCCTACGAGCAGTACTTC. It codes for CASSRNRRKGASYEQYF.

The chain joins TRBV11-2 to TRBJ2-7; 14 bases fit TRBD2. This CDR3 has 16 amino acids. The germline V gene has CDR1 SGHAT and CDR2 FQNNGV. V gave up 3 bases and J gave up 9 bases; unmatched junction bases: 10. CDR3 sequence: CASSFGTSGRGEVQYF. The CDR3 nucleotides read TGTGCCAGCAGCTTCGGGACTAGCGGGAGAGGGGAGGTGCAGTACTTC. Looking up the rest from reference TRBV11-2 and TRBJ2-7 gives the full variable domain: EAGVAQSPRYKIIEKRQSVAFWCNPISGHATLYWYQQILGQGPKLLIQFQNNGVVDDSQLPKDRFSAERLKGVDSTLKIQPAKLEDSAVYLCASSFGTSGRGEVQYFGPGTRLTVT.

The gene calls are TRBV19 and TRBJ2-1, with 11 bases that match TRBD2. The CDR3 has 15 amino acids. Trimming took 1 base from V and 9 from J; bases not matched to a gene: 5. The V gene's germline CDR1 is LNHDA and CDR2 SQIVND (reference sequence). The CDR3, as DNA: TGTGCCAGTAGTATAGGAGGGCTAGCGGGAGGTGAGCAGTTCTTC. Its translation: CASSIGGLAGGEQFF.

V gene TRBV4-1 combines with J gene TRBJ2-7; D is perhaps TRBD2 (6 bases). The germline V and J ends were trimmed by 4 bases and 0 bases, with 13 bases remaining between them. The CDR3 is made up of 15 amino acids. Germline-derived CDR1 and CDR2 are MGHRA and YSYEKL. In nucleotides, the CDR3 is TGCGCCAGCAGCCTGGGGACTGCCCGCTCCTACGAGCAGTACTTC. Translation: CASSLGTARSYEQYF.

V and J are TRBV28 and TRBJ2-7; D is perhaps TRBD2 (6 bases). V lost 6 bases to trimming and J lost 2 bases, with 14 bases between them. Germline-derived CDR1 and CDR2 are MDHEN and SYDVKM. The length of the CDR3 is 14 residues. The chain's CDR3 is CASSVGGSTYEQYF. The CDR3 DNA sequence: TGTGCCAGCAGCGTTGGGGGGTCCACCTACGAGCAGTACTTC.